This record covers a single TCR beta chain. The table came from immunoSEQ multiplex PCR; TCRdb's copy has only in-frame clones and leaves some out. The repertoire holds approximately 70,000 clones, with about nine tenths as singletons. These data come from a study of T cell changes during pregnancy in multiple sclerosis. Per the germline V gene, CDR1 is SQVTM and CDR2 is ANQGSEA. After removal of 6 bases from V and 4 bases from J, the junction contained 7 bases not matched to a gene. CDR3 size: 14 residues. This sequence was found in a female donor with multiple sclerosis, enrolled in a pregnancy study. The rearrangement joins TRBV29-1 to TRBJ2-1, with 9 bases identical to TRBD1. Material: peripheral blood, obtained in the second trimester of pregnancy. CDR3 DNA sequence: TGCAGCGTGTTAGGACAGGGGATATACAATGAGCAGTTCTTC. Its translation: CSVLGQGIYNEQFF.